The 29 T cell receptor beta chains presented below share a single source sample, sequenced in a study of prognosis after radiotherapy for stage I lung cancer. Two-round multiplex PCR, the amplification method, yielded TCR beta CDR3 from genomic DNA. For every TRBV and TRBJ gene, a specific primer was used in first-round PCR. A single record per CDR3 protein comes from TCRdb applying MiXCR to the multiplex PCR reads. The table lists under 75,000 distinct CDR3 sequences, more than 20% of them singletons. The input for sequencing was PBMCs, taken before or after stereotactic body radiation therapy (not recorded which). These receptors were taken from a donor of 50 years or more with non-small cell lung cancer.

This clonotype was recorded at least ten times. The genes are TRBV19 and TRBJ2-1, with 8 positions matching TRBD1. The CDR3 runs to 15 residues. Germline V lookup: CDR1 LNHDA, CDR2 SQIVND (reference sequence). The ends lost 6 bases at V and 4 bases at J; junction bases unmatched: 8. Written as DNA, the CDR3 is TGTGCCAGTAGCCCCGACAGGGGAGGATACAATGAGCAGTTCTTC. It yields the protein CASSPDRGGYNEQFF.

Ten or more counts support this clonotype. The V and J genes are TRBV12-3 or TRBV12-4 and TRBJ2-1; D may be TRBD2 (7 bases). The CDR3 length is 15 residues. Trimming stripped 2 bases from V and 9 bases from J, with 17 bases between. As DNA, the CDR3 is TGTGCCAGCAGTTTACAAGGGGGGGCTCGGGGTGAGCAGTTCTTC. Its protein product is CASSLQGGARGEQFF.

The sample holds many counts of this clonotype. This chain joins TRBV7-2 and TRBJ1-6; D call uncertain. Germline V gives CDR1 SGHTA, CDR2 FQGNSA. The CDR3 contains 15 residues. V lost 5 bases and J lost 10, with 18 bases in between. CDR3 loop: CASSPFRTDESPLHF. The DNA of the CDR3 is TGTGCCAGCAGCCCATTCCGGACGGACGAATCACCCCTCCACTTT.

This clonotype was observed many times. The chain is built from TRBV4-3 and TRBJ2-7, with 7 bases lining up with TRBD1. V was pared by 1 base and J by 5 bases, with 8 bases of the junction left unmatched. Germline values: CDR1 LGHNA, CDR2 YSLEER. CDR3 length equals 15 residues. Here the CDR3 reads CASSQVTGIANEQYF. DNA for the CDR3: TGCGCCAGCAGCCAAGTGACAGGGATTGCGAACGAGCAGTACTTC.

This clonotype was counted many times. For the CDR3, the DNA is TGTGCCAGCAGCCAAGATTCTTTGGCTAACTATGGCTACACCTTC. Translating it yields CASSQDSLANYGYTF. The chain joins TRBV14 to TRBJ1-2; D is uncertain. Trimming pared 0 bases from V and 0 bases from J, leaving 8 bases between. Germline values: CDR1 SGHDN, CDR2 FVKESK. The CDR3 runs 15 residues.

This clonotype was seen repeatedly, ten times or more. The V and J genes are TRBV20-1 and TRBJ2-1; TRBD1 agrees at 11 bases. The germline V gene encodes CDR1 DFQATT and CDR2 SNEGSKA (reference sequence). The CDR3 is made up of 14 amino acids. V lost 3 bases and J lost 8; bases outside the gene matches: 6. CDR3 amino acids: CSASGQGASDEQFF. In DNA, the CDR3 is TGCAGTGCTAGCGGACAGGGGGCTAGTGATGAGCAGTTCTTC.

At least ten counts were recorded for this clonotype. The V gene is TRBV20-1, the J gene TRBJ2-5; D remains unclear. V was pared by 2 bases and J by 3 bases, with 1 base between. The CDR3 spans 10 residues. Per germline, CDR1 DFQATT and CDR2 SNEGSKA (reference sequence). CDR3 DNA: TGCAGTGCTAGAAAAGAGACCCAGTACTTC. Translated: CSARKETQYF.

This sequence joins TRBV4-2 and TRBJ2-2; a possible D gene is TRBD1 (6 bases). V lost 8 bases and J lost 6, with 16 bases in between. Germline CDR1 reads LGHNA; CDR2 reads YNFKEQ. The CDR3 spans 14 residues. CDR3 sequence (DNA): TGTGCCAGCTACGAGAGTGAGGGGGCCGGGGAGCTGTTTTTT. Its translation: CASYESEGAGELFF.

This clonotype has ten or more counts. This sequence joins TRBV2 and TRBJ1-2; D is unresolved. The CDR3 spans 13 residues. Germline loops: CDR1 SNHLY, CDR2 FYNNEI. Trimming stripped 8 bases from V and 2 bases from J, with 12 bases between. CDR3 loop: CASHSGGNYGYTF. The CDR3 coding sequence is TGTGCCAGCCACAGTGGAGGGAACTATGGCTACACCTTC.

This clonotype was observed at least ten times. This sequence joins TRBV3-1 and TRBJ1-3; 8 nucleotides match TRBD1. Unmatched junction bases numbered 9, after V lost 5 bases and J lost 0 bases. The length of the CDR3 is 17 residues. Per the germline V gene, CDR1 is LGHDT and CDR2 is YNNKEL (reference sequence). The CDR3 is CASSFQTTGGSGNTIYF. As DNA, the CDR3 is TGTGCCAGCAGCTTCCAAACAACAGGGGGCTCTGGAAACACCATATATTTT. The whole variable domain, remainder taken from reference TRBV3-1 and TRBJ1-3, is DTAVSQTPKYLVTQMGNDKSIKCEQNLGHDTMYWYKQDSKKFLKIMFSYNNKELIINETVPNRFSPKSPDKAHLNLHINSLELGDSAVYFCASSFQTTGGSGNTIYFGEGSWLTVV.

The V and J genes are TRBV5-6 and TRBJ2-5; D may be TRBD1 (5 bases). The ends were cut back, 5 bases at V and 2 bases at J, with 10 bases in the middle. From germline, CDR1 is SGHDT and CDR2 YYEEEE. The CDR3 consists of 13 residues. The CDR3 loop reads CASRYRQQETQYF. CDR3 in DNA: TGTGCCAGCAGATACCGACAGCAAGAGACCCAGTACTTC. The whole variable domain, filled in from reference TRBV5-6 and TRBJ2-5, reads DAGVTQSPTHLIKTRGQQVTLRCSPKSGHDTVSWYQQALGQGPQFIFQYYEEEERQRGNFPDRFSGHQFPNYSSELNVNALLLGDSALYLCASRYRQQETQYFGPGTRLLVL.

About this clonotype: In this CDR3 the conserved last residue, phenylalanine or tryptophan, is missing, so a read error is likely. V and J are TRBV28 and TRBJ1-6; D is unclear. The V gene's germline CDR1 is MDHEN and CDR2 SYDVKM. V lost 6 bases and J lost 6, with 6 bases in between. The CDR3 length is 12 residues. The CDR3, as DNA: TGTGCCAGCAGGGACCTTAATTCACCCCTCCACATT. Amino acid sequence: CASRDLNSPLHI.

As for this clonotype: This may be a read error: a much more frequent sequence differs by one nucleotide. The genes are TRBV11-3 and TRBJ2-5; D is possibly TRBD1 (6 bases). V was trimmed by 5 bases and J by 4 bases, leaving 14 bases between them. This CDR3 is built from 14 residues. Looked up from germline, CDR1 is SGHNT and CDR2 is YENEEA. CDR3 loop: CASSPGQGGETQYF. CDR3 DNA: TGTGCCAGCAGCCCAGGGCAAGGGGGAGAGACCCAGTACTTC.

The sample holds many counts of this clonotype. The J gene is TRBJ2-7, the V gene TRBV10-2; a weak D match, TRBD2 (5 bases). V lost 2 bases and J lost 2, with 10 bases in between. The CDR3 loop spans 14 amino acids. From germline, CDR1 is WSHSY and CDR2 SAAADI. The CDR3 DNA is TGCGCCAGCAGTGAGATTCGGGAAACCTACGAGCAGTACTTC. Its translation: CASSEIRETYEQYF.

The V call is TRBV19, the J call TRBJ2-3; D could derive from TRBD1 or TRBD2 (5 bases each). The germline gives CDR1 LNHDA, CDR2 SQIVND (reference sequence). V gave up 5 bases and J gave up 3 bases, with 15 bases separating them. The CDR3 is 15 amino acids. CDR3 nucleotides: TGTGCCAGTAGTGATGGGGGACCATGGACAGATACGCAGTATTTT. Translation gives CASSDGGPWTDTQYF.

This clonotype was detected ten times or more. This likely comes from a read error, as the CDR3 has no conserved phenylalanine or tryptophan at its end. The genes are TRBV6-5 and TRBJ2-7, with 8 nucleotides matching TRBD1. Germline V CDR1 and CDR2: MNHEY, SVGAGI. V shed 4 bases and J 6 bases; nucleotides not matched to a gene: 14. The CDR3 sequence is 16 residues long. The chain's CDR3 is CASSWGSIRDRFEQYS. The CDR3 DNA sequence: TGTGCCAGCAGTTGGGGTAGTATCCGGGACAGGTTCGAGCAGTACTCC.

This clonotype was observed many times. This chain uses TRBV28 with TRBJ1-1, with D possibly TRBD1 on 6 matching bases. Germline V gives CDR1 MDHEN, CDR2 SYDVKM. The V end was cut by 7 bases, the J end by 5 bases, with 23 bases between. CDR3 length: 16 amino acids. The CDR3 here is CASTPPPGAGRTEAFF. The CDR3, as DNA: TGTGCCAGCACCCCCCCCCCGGGGGCGGGTAGAACTGAAGCTTTCTTT. The full variable domain, in which reference TRBV28 and TRBJ1-1 provide the parts outside the CDR3, is DVKVTQSSRYLVKRTGEKVFLECVQDMDHENMFWYRQDPGLGLRLIYFSYDVKMKEKGDIPEGYSVSREKKERFSLILESASTNQTSMYLCASTPPPGAGRTEAFFGQGTRLTVV.

The chain recombines TRBV5-6 with TRBJ2-7, with D unresolved. In germline, CDR1 is SGHDT, CDR2 YYEEEE. This CDR3 region has 13 residues. V dropped 4 bases and J dropped 3 bases, with 11 bases sitting between them. CDR3 sequence: CASSLTAVYEQYF. The CDR3 DNA is TGTGCCAGCAGCCTTACAGCCGTCTACGAGCAGTACTTC.

Comment on this clonotype: This probably arose from a read error, given a far larger clone one base away. In this CDR3 the conserved last residue, phenylalanine or tryptophan, is missing, so a read error is likely. The chain has TRBV6-2 or TRBV6-3 and TRBJ2-7; TRBD1 might be the D (5 bases). CDR3 length: 13 residues. The germline V gene encodes CDR1 MNHEY and CDR2 SVGEGT. Between the trimmed V and J ends, which lost 7 bases and 2 bases, there was a span of 12 bases. The CDR3 coding sequence is TGTGCCAGCAAAGCAGGGATCACCTACGAGCAGTACCTC. Translating gives CASKAGITYEQYL.

As regards this clonotype: A read error likely explains this, since a far larger clone differs by one base. V is TRBV6-1 and J is TRBJ2-7; the D is unclear. Trimming shortened V by 5 bases and J by 5 bases, and 16 bases separated the two germline ends. There are 14 residues in the CDR3. Looked up from germline, CDR1 is MNHNS and CDR2 is SASEGT. CDR3 protein: CASSFRTMGHEQYF. The CDR3 DNA sequence: TGTGCCAGCAGTTTTAGGACGATGGGCCACGAGCAGTACTTC.

About this clonotype: A far larger clone is only one base removed, so a read error is likely. This rearrangement joins TRBV6-2 or TRBV6-3 to TRBJ1-1; the D is unclear. V was cut by 6 bases and J by 0 bases, with 11 bases left in between. The V gene's germline CDR1 is MNHEY and CDR2 SVGEGT. The CDR3 contains 14 residues. CDR3 sequence: CASSKKGMNTEAFF. The CDR3 DNA reads as TGTGCCAGCAGCAAAAAAGGGATGAACACTGAAGCTTTCTTT.

This clonotype was found many times. This rearrangement joins TRBV19 to TRBJ1-1; TRBD1 is a possible D gene (5 bases). This CDR3 contains 15 residues. CDR1 is LNHDA and CDR2 is SQIVND in the germline V gene (reference sequence). With 3 bases removed from V and 0 bases from J, the gap between germline ends came to 11 bases. CDR3 DNA: TGTGCCAGTAGTATGAGAAGGGGCCTGAACACTGAAGCTTTCTTT. Amino acids: CASSMRRGLNTEAFF.

This clonotype was counted ten times or more. CDR3 DNA: TGTGCCAGCAGCGTCGGGGAGGGGAGTTCACCCCTCCACTTT. As protein: CASSVGEGSSPLHF. The chain recombines TRBV9 with TRBJ1-6, with D perhaps matching TRBD1 (5 bases). Trimming stripped 2 bases from V and 9 bases from J, with 12 bases between. CDR3 length: 14 residues. The germline gives CDR1 SGDLS, CDR2 YYNGEE.

There are many counts of this clonotype. The chain uses TRBV7-8 and TRBJ2-4; 9 nucleotides agree with TRBD1. Germline lookup yields CDR1 SGHVS and CDR2 FQNEAQ. Trimming took 0 bases from V and 7 from J; bases not matched to a gene: 7. The CDR3 has 16 amino acids. DNA for the CDR3: TGTGCCAGCAGCTTAGCCGAACAGGGGGCCTGGAACATTCAGTACTTC. Its protein is CASSLAEQGAWNIQYF.

This clonotype was picked up many times. V and J are TRBV5-4 and TRBJ2-7; D might be TRBD1 (6 bases). The CDR3 sequence is 16 residues long. Germline V gene data show CDR1 as SGHNT and CDR2 as YYREEE (reference sequence). V was trimmed by 3 bases and J by 2 bases, leaving 18 bases between them. In nucleotides, the CDR3 is TGTGCCAGCAGCTCACAGGGCCTCTACCAGGCCTACGAGCAGTACTTC. It encodes CASSSQGLYQAYEQYF.

This clonotype has ten or more counts. The chain recombines TRBV3-1 with TRBJ1-3, with a possible D match to TRBD1 (5 bases). The germline V gene encodes CDR1 LGHDT and CDR2 YNNKEL (reference sequence). V gave up 0 bases and J gave up 4 bases, with 10 bases separating them. This CDR3 region has 15 residues. CDR3 residues: CASSQDAGSGNTIYF. CDR3 DNA: TGTGCCAGCAGCCAAGACGCAGGGTCAGGAAACACCATATATTTT.

This clonotype was counted at least ten times. This chain connects TRBV30 to TRBJ2-1; D call uncertain. This CDR3 has 14 amino acids. In germline, CDR1 is GTSNPN, CDR2 SVGIG (reference sequence). V was trimmed by 1 base and J by 3 bases, leaving 10 bases between them. This CDR3 reads CAWSGGGNYNEQFF. The CDR3 DNA reads TGTGCCTGGAGTGGGGGTGGTAACTACAATGAGCAGTTCTTC.

At least ten counts were recorded for this clonotype. The V gene is TRBV20-1, the J gene TRBJ2-3, with 8 bases that match TRBD1. From germline, CDR1 is DFQATT and CDR2 SNEGSKA (reference sequence). The V segment lost 3 bases and the J segment 4 bases; nucleotides outside the gene matches: 9. The CDR3 extends over 15 amino acids. CDR3 protein: CSARQGASIADTQYF. The CDR3 DNA is TGCAGTGCTAGGCAGGGGGCCTCGATCGCAGATACGCAGTATTTT.

In its sample, this clonotype was seen many times. CDR3 in amino acids: CASSLGQGARTEAFF. The CDR3 nucleotides read TGTGCCAGCAGCCTCGGACAGGGGGCACGGACTGAAGCTTTCTTT. V gene TRBV7-9 combines with J gene TRBJ1-1, with 11 bases matching TRBD1. Germline V gives CDR1 SEHNR, CDR2 FQNEAQ (reference sequence). This CDR3 has 15 residues. Germline trimming cut 5 bases from V and 5 bases from J; bases unmatched to any gene: 7.